Presented here are 24 T cell receptor beta chains from one specimen sequenced in a study of blood T cells in healthy people across ages. Sample-barcoded 5' priming and a J-beta primer mix drove a second PCR of 7 to 11 cycles. MiXCR, run by TCRdb on the 5' RACE reads, gives a single entry per CDR3 protein. The table has fewer than 750,000 distinct CDR3 sequences, roughly 48% seen once. The sequenced material came from blood. The receptors shown here come from a man aged 80 or over in good health.

This clonotype was observed a few times. The gene calls are TRBV29-1 and TRBJ1-2, with 9 bases matching TRBD1. Losses at the gene ends were 6 bases for V and 4 bases for J; bases not matched to a gene: 24. The CDR3 consists of 19 residues. CDR1 and CDR2 from the germline V gene are SQVTM and ANQGSEA. Here the CDR3 reads CSVTSGTGPSILMLYGYTF. The CDR3 DNA is TGCAGCGTCACCTCCGGGACAGGGCCTTCGATCCTAATGCTCTATGGCTACACCTTC.

The V gene is TRBV12-3 or TRBV12-4, the J gene TRBJ2-1, with TRBD2 as a possible D gene (5 bases). V was shortened by 6 bases and J by 6 bases, with 12 bases between the two germline ends. CDR3 length: 13 residues. CDR3 in amino acids: CASRSPGSNEQFF. CDR3 DNA sequence: TGTGCCAGCAGATCTCCGGGAAGCAATGAGCAGTTCTTC.

Of note for this clonotype: A much larger clone lies a single base off, so this may be a read error. This rearrangement joins TRBV6-2 or TRBV6-3 to TRBJ2-7, with D maybe TRBD2 (6 bases). The ends were cut back, 2 bases at V and 7 bases at J, with 18 bases in the middle. Germline CDR1 reads MNHEY; CDR2 reads SVGEGT. This CDR3 is built from 15 residues. Here the CDR3 reads CASSYPGGGYNEQYF. As DNA, the CDR3 is TGTGCCAGCAGTTACCCCGGGGGTGGCTACAATGAGCAGTACTTC.

The chain carries TRBV7-9 and TRBJ1-2, with 7 bases lining up with TRBD1. Germline values: CDR1 SEHNR, CDR2 FQNEAQ (reference sequence). V dropped 5 bases and J dropped 1; count of bases not matched to a gene: 10. The length of the CDR3 is 16 residues. CDR3 loop: CASSRGGTAINYGYTF. For the CDR3, the DNA is TGTGCCAGCAGCCGGGGGGGGACAGCCATTAACTATGGCTACACCTTC.

The chain joins TRBV14 to TRBJ2-1; weak D call: TRBD2 (5 bases). The germline V gene encodes CDR1 SGHDN and CDR2 FVKESK. This CDR3 region has 14 residues. V gave up 0 bases and J gave up 4 bases, with 7 bases separating them. The CDR3 DNA follows: TGTGCCAGCAGCCAAGAGGACTGGTACAATGAGCAGTTCTTC. Translating it yields CASSQEDWYNEQFF.

The rearrangement uses TRBV20-1 and TRBJ2-5; 12 positions match TRBD2. From germline, CDR1 is DFQATT and CDR2 SNEGSKA (reference sequence). This CDR3 region has 16 residues. V shed 6 bases and J 2 bases; nucleotides not matched to a gene: 10. This chain's CDR3 is CSATATSGGPQETQYF. CDR3 DNA sequence: TGCAGTGCAACTGCGACTAGCGGGGGACCTCAAGAGACCCAGTACTTC.

The chain recombines TRBV10-3 with TRBJ1-4; D is unclear. Trimming stripped 2 bases from V and 5 bases from J, with 9 bases between. The CDR3 runs 14 residues. Germline CDR1 reads ENHRY; CDR2 reads SYGVKD. The CDR3 is CAISEDRDNEKLFF. CDR3 nucleotide sequence: TGTGCCATCAGTGAGGATAGAGACAATGAAAAACTGTTTTTT.

The table lists this clonotype with a few counts. This chain joins TRBV6-2 or TRBV6-3 and TRBJ2-1; 7 positions agree with TRBD2. There are 16 residues in the CDR3. Unmatched junction bases numbered 7, after V lost 5 bases and J lost 0 bases. Germline V CDR1 and CDR2: MNHEY, SVGEGT. The CDR3 DNA reads TGTGCCAGCAGTCGCGGGGGAAGTAACTCCTACAATGAGCAGTTCTTC. This translates into CASSRGGSNSYNEQFF.

In nucleotides, the CDR3 is TGCGCCAGCAGCTCCGGGACTCCGTCCCTAAATGAGCAGTTCTTC. Translation gives CASSSGTPSLNEQFF. V usage is TRBV5-1 and J usage is TRBJ2-1; a weak D match, TRBD2 (6 bases). This CDR3 is 15 amino acids long. The V gene's germline CDR1 is SGHRS and CDR2 YFSETQ. The V end lost 3 bases, the J end lost 7 bases, and 17 bases lay between the germline ends.

The genes are TRBV5-1 and TRBJ2-5; weak D call: TRBD1 (6 bases). Germline V gene data show CDR1 as SGHRS and CDR2 as YFSETQ. The germline V and J ends were trimmed by 4 bases and 11 bases, with 18 bases remaining between them. The CDR3 has 13 residues. CDR3 sequence reads: CASSTPGVNEQYF. CDR3 in DNA: TGCGCCAGCAGCACCCCAGGGGTAAATGAGCAGTACTTC.

The chain is built from TRBV11-2 and TRBJ2-2; D unclear. The CDR3 loop spans 15 amino acids. V was shortened by 5 bases and J by 1 base, with 11 bases between the two germline ends. The germline gives CDR1 SGHAT, CDR2 FQNNGV. The DNA for the CDR3 is TGTGCCAGCAGCCCCAGGTTGGGGAACACCGGGGAGCTGTTTTTT. It encodes CASSPRLGNTGELFF.

This clonotype has just one count. The chain carries TRBV7-2 and TRBJ1-1, with D uncertain. CDR1 is SGHTA, CDR2 FQGNSA, per germline. V gave up 3 bases and J gave up 1 base, with 9 bases separating them. This CDR3 contains 14 residues. CDR3 nucleotides: TGTGCCAGCAGCTTCCAAACCGAGAACACTGAAGCTTTCTTT. Encoded protein: CASSFQTENTEAFF.

J is TRBJ2-1 and V is TRBV27, with a weak D call TRBD2 (5 bases). Germline lookup yields CDR1 MNHEY and CDR2 SMNVEV (reference sequence). Trimming removed 6 bases from V and 4 bases from J, with 19 bases in between. CDR3 length equals 16 residues. The CDR3 is CASSSPGSVLYNEQFF. As DNA, the CDR3 is TGTGCCAGCAGCTCCCCCGGTAGCGTCCTTTACAATGAGCAGTTCTTC.

The chain recombines TRBV2 with TRBJ1-4, with TRBD1 as a possible D gene (5 bases). The length of the CDR3 is 14 residues. CDR1 SNHLY and CDR2 FYNNEI come from the germline V gene. Trimming cost V 0 bases and J 3 bases, with 5 bases left between them. This chain's CDR3 is CASSEAGANEKLFF. CDR3 nucleotide sequence: TGTGCCAGCAGTGAAGCGGGGGCTAATGAAAAACTGTTTTTT.

This clonotype was counted only a few times. This sequence joins TRBV29-1 and TRBJ2-7; possibly TRBD1 for D (6 bases). Trimming cost V 3 bases and J 2 bases, with 14 bases left between them. This CDR3 contains 14 residues. Germline lookup yields CDR1 SQVTM and CDR2 ANQGSEA. CDR3 sequence: CSVEGGQPPYEQYF. The DNA for the CDR3 is TGCAGCGTTGAGGGCGGACAGCCTCCCTACGAGCAGTACTTC.

This clonotype was recorded a few times. The gene calls are TRBV20-1 and TRBJ2-1; no definite D call. The germline V gene encodes CDR1 DFQATT and CDR2 SNEGSKA (reference sequence). This CDR3 contains 13 residues. Trimming left V 7 bases short and J 6 bases short, with 16 bases between. CDR3 residues: CSEGPTYPNEQFF. Written as DNA, the CDR3 is TGCAGTGAAGGACCTACCTACCCCAATGAGCAGTTCTTC.

This sequence joins TRBV3-1 and TRBJ2-5, with D possibly called TRBD1 or TRBD2 (6 bases each). The CDR3 is made up of 16 amino acids. Germline V lookup: CDR1 LGHDT, CDR2 YNNKEL (reference sequence). V shed 8 bases and J shed 4 bases, with 23 bases lying between them. CDR3: CASGGTNPKAGETQYF. In DNA form, the CDR3 reads TGTGCCAGCGGCGGGACAAACCCGAAGGCCGGAGAGACCCAGTACTTC.

This chain links TRBV20-1 with TRBJ2-4; perhaps TRBD2 as D (6 bases). Germline CDR1 is DFQATT and CDR2 is SNEGSKA (reference sequence). This CDR3 has 10 residues. V lost 5 bases and J lost 13, with 12 bases in between. The CDR3 nucleotides are TGCAGTGCTCACTCGGGGGAGCAGTACTTC. Translation: CSAHSGEQYF.

The chain recombines TRBV7-9 with TRBJ1-2; D remains unclear. Germline-derived CDR1 and CDR2 are SEHNR and FQNEAQ (reference sequence). The CDR3 contains 12 residues. V was pared by 2 bases and J by 2 bases, with 3 bases between. The CDR3 reads CASSLPNYGYTF. For the CDR3, the DNA is TGTGCCAGCAGCTTACCCAACTATGGCTACACCTTC.

The chain carries TRBV7-9 and TRBJ2-2; 12 bases line up with TRBD1. Unmatched junction bases numbered 2, after V lost 3 bases and J lost 6 bases. The CDR3 covers 15 residues. CDR1 SEHNR and CDR2 FQNEAQ come from the germline V gene (reference sequence). The CDR3 sequence is CASSLGQGASGELFF. For the CDR3, the DNA is TGTGCCAGCAGCTTGGGACAGGGGGCCTCCGGGGAGCTGTTTTTT.

The chain couples TRBV4-3 to TRBJ1-2, with D hard to call. The CDR3 totals 15 residues. Germline CDR1 reads LGHNA; CDR2 reads YSLEER. The V end was cut by 0 bases, the J end by 0 bases, with 8 bases between. This chain's CDR3 is CASSQDSGSNYGYTF. The CDR3 DNA reads as TGCGCCAGCAGCCAAGATTCAGGATCTAACTATGGCTACACCTTC.

This clonotype was counted once. This chain joins TRBV2 and TRBJ1-5; tentative D call: TRBD1 (5 bases). V lost 6 bases, J lost 6 bases, and 15 bases lay in between. CDR3 length equals 14 residues. Germline-derived CDR1 and CDR2 are SNHLY and FYNNEI. CDR3 in amino acids: CASRADQGGQPQHF. CDR3 nucleotides: TGTGCCAGCAGAGCGGATCAGGGCGGTCAGCCCCAGCATTTT. The complete variable domain, with remaining parts taken from reference TRBV2 and TRBJ1-5, reads EPEVTQTPSHQVTQMGQEVILRCVPISNHLYFYWYRQILGQKVEFLVSFYNNEISEKSEIFDDQFSVERPDGSNFTLKIRSTKLEDSAMYFCASRADQGGQPQHFGDGTRLSIL.

Regarding this clonotype: One end of the junction is discordant with germline, which a read error may explain. The CDR3 DNA reads as TGTGCCTGGAGTGTAAGGGGACTTTCCTCCAATGAGCAGTTCTTC. Protein: CAWSVRGLSSNEQFF. The chain uses TRBV30 and TRBJ2-1; tentatively, D is TRBD2 (6 bases). Germline values: CDR1 GTSNPN, CDR2 SVGIG (reference sequence). The CDR3 totals 15 residues.

The V call is TRBV5-1, the J call TRBJ2-7; TRBD1 agrees at 11 bases. The CDR3 runs 14 residues. Germline-derived CDR1 and CDR2 are SGHRS and YFSETQ. V trimming: 6 bases; J trimming: 6 bases; junction bases outside the gene matches: 8. CDR3 DNA sequence: TGCGCCAGCACAACCACTGGGACAGGGGGCGAGCAGTACTTC. It is translated as CASTTTGTGGEQYF.